This section outlines one T cell receptor (beta chain) sequence together with its context. The sample is drawn from a study of blood T cell repertoires in COVID-19. V gave up 0 bases and J gave up 5 bases, with 12 bases separating them. Germline loops: CDR1 LGHDT, CDR2 YNNKEL (reference sequence). The CDR3 consists of 15 residues. Using immunoSEQ multiplex PCR, the repertoire was profiled, and TCRdb retains in-frame clones only, with some absent. The repertoire holds some 230,000 clones, with approximately 81% as singletons. V is TRBV3-1 (or the pseudogene TRBV3-2) and J is TRBJ2-3, with D possibly TRBD1 on 5 matching bases. The TCR comes from a man aged 35 to 55 with acute or convalescent COVID-19. The sequenced sample consisted of peripheral blood. Written as DNA, the CDR3 is TGTGCCAGCAGCCAAGACGGCAGGGAAATAGATACGCAGTATTTT. It encodes CASSQDGREIDTQYF.